A single sample gave rise to the 31 T cell receptor beta chains below, sequenced in a study of blood T cell repertoires in COVID-19. The method was immunoSEQ multiplex PCR; TCRdb's version includes in-frame clones alone and lacks a portion of them. The sample holds under 300,000 clones, roughly 89% seen once. Specimen: PBMCs or T cells enriched from blood (not recorded which). The receptors were gathered from a woman aged 55-70 years who had recovered from COVID-19.

CDR3 bases: TGTGCCACCAGCAGAGATCGGACAGGTCATCAGCCCCAGCATTTT. It specifies CATSRDRTGHQPQHF. The rearrangement joins TRBV15 to TRBJ1-5, with 7 bases identical to TRBD1. J lost 5 bases, V lost 0 bases, and 4 bases had no gene match. This CDR3 spans 15 amino acids. Germline CDR1 is LNHNV and CDR2 is YYDKDF (reference sequence).

The chain links TRBV28 to TRBJ2-3, with a weak D call TRBD2 (7 bases). The germline V and J ends were trimmed by 5 bases and 3 bases, with 21 bases remaining between them. The CDR3 length is 17 residues. CDR1 and CDR2 from the germline V gene are MDHEN and SYDVKM. The CDR3 nucleotides read TGTGCCAGCAGTCAAGTCTGGGGGGGGACATTGACAGATACGCAGTATTTT. Residues: CASSQVWGGTLTDTQYF.

The sample holds one count of this clone. The rearrangement uses TRBV5-1 and TRBJ1-2, with D unresolved. The length of the CDR3 is 12 residues. In germline, CDR1 is SGHRS, CDR2 YFSETQ. Trimming stripped 4 bases from V and 7 bases from J, with 11 bases between. CDR3: CASSPGESGYTF. For the CDR3, the DNA is TGCGCCAGCAGCCCCGGGGAAAGTGGCTACACCTTC.

The rearrangement uses TRBV18 and TRBJ1-3; possibly TRBD1 for D (5 bases). Germline V gives CDR1 KGHSH, CDR2 LQKENI. The CDR3 length is 12 residues. Trimming pared 3 bases from V and 8 bases from J, leaving 8 bases between. The CDR3 sequence is CASSPSGDTIYF. DNA for the CDR3: TGTGCCAGCTCACCGTCGGGGGACACCATATATTTT.

V gene TRBV7-6 combines with J gene TRBJ2-1; 12 bases match TRBD2. This CDR3 region has 17 residues. CDR1 is SGHVS, CDR2 FNYEAQ, per germline. Losses at the gene ends were 5 bases for V and 4 bases for J; bases not matched to a gene: 9. The CDR3 loop reads CASSPETSGSRYNEQFF. The CDR3 region has the DNA TGTGCCAGCAGCCCTGAGACTAGCGGGAGTAGGTACAATGAGCAGTTCTTC.

The CDR3 coding sequence is TGTGCCAGCAGTCCTGCCGGGACAGAATTTAATCAGCCCCAGCATTTT. Protein product: CASSPAGTEFNQPQHF. This chain joins TRBV28 and TRBJ1-5; 7 bases are shared with TRBD1. The V gene's germline CDR1 is MDHEN and CDR2 SYDVKM. This CDR3 is built from 16 residues. V gave up 5 bases and J gave up 4 bases; unmatched junction bases: 11.

V gene TRBV12-3 or TRBV12-4 combines with J gene TRBJ2-3, with a tentative D call TRBD1 (5 bases). V was pared by 4 bases and J by 7 bases, with 12 bases between. This CDR3 comprises 13 residues. The CDR3 spells CASSSGQTYTQYF. For the CDR3, the DNA is TGTGCCAGCAGTTCCGGACAAACGTATACGCAGTATTTT.

The V call is TRBV5-1, the J call TRBJ2-6; 9 bases agree with TRBD1. Germline V gene lookup returns CDR1 SGHRS and CDR2 YFSETQ. V was clipped by 0 bases and J by 0 bases; unmatched bases: 10. CDR3 length: 20 amino acids. CDR3 amino acids: CASSLAGQGLPNSGANVLTF. In DNA, the CDR3 is TGCGCCAGCAGCTTGGCGGGACAGGGTCTTCCCAACTCTGGGGCCAACGTCCTGACTTTC.

The rearrangement uses TRBV18 and TRBJ1-1; no firm D call. The ends were cut back, 4 bases at V and 1 base at J, with 13 bases in the middle. Germline CDR1 is KGHSH and CDR2 is LQKENI. CDR3 length: 15 amino acids. CDR3 in DNA: TGTGCCAGCTCACTACCGACGGGAAAGAACACTGAAGCTTTCTTT. Its protein is CASSLPTGKNTEAFF.

The chain recombines TRBV9 with TRBJ1-6; a weak D match, TRBD1 (6 bases). CDR1 and CDR2 from the germline V gene are SGDLS and YYNGEE. Trimming took off 6 bases at V and 7 bases at J, with 8 bases between the two ends. This CDR3 region has 12 residues. The CDR3 sequence is CASNDRNSPLHF. Written as DNA, the CDR3 is TGTGCCAGCAATGACAGGAATTCACCCCTCCACTTT.

The CDR3 loop reads CASSPGQNEKLFF. The CDR3 DNA follows: TGTGCCAGTAGTCCAGGACAGAATGAAAAACTGTTTTTT. The V gene is TRBV19, the J gene TRBJ1-4; perhaps TRBD1 as D (6 bases). The CDR3 extends over 13 amino acids. Germline V gene lookup returns CDR1 LNHDA and CDR2 SQIVND (reference sequence). Trimming left V 5 bases short and J 5 bases short, with 9 bases between.

This clone was recorded once. The chain combines TRBV7-3 with TRBJ2-5; D is perhaps TRBD2 (6 bases). The V end lost 2 bases, the J end lost 5 bases, and 18 bases lay between the germline ends. CDR1 is SGHTA and CDR2 is FQGTGA in the germline V gene. CDR3 length equals 16 residues. The DNA for the CDR3 is TGTGCCAGCAGCTTACAGGGTTTGGCGGGGCCGGAGACCCAGTACTTC. Amino acids: CASSLQGLAGPETQYF.

As regards this clone: At the DNA level, this CDR3 is encoded by other sequences in the same sample as well. The chain combines TRBV5-1 with TRBJ2-7, with TRBD2 matching 10 bases. The CDR3 runs 15 residues. Looked up from germline, CDR1 is SGHRS and CDR2 is YFSETQ. Trimming at V came to 0 bases and at J to 0 bases, leaving 0 bases not matched to a gene. The CDR3 sequence is CASSLGLAGSYEQYF. The CDR3 DNA follows: TGCGCCAGCAGCTTGGGACTAGCGGGCTCCTACGAGCAGTACTTC.

The rearrangement uses TRBV30 and TRBJ2-5; D gene unclear. Per germline, CDR1 GTSNPN and CDR2 SVGIG (reference sequence). The CDR3 consists of 13 residues. The V end was cut by 5 bases, the J end by 2 bases, with 12 bases between. The CDR3 spells CAWSIAVQETQYF. DNA for the CDR3: TGTGCCTGGTCCATAGCTGTGCAAGAGACCCAGTACTTC.

This clone was recorded once. V is TRBV11-2 and J is TRBJ1-1; TRBD1 aligns across 7 bases. CDR3 size: 15 residues. The germline gives CDR1 SGHAT, CDR2 FQNNGV. With V trimmed by 3 bases and J by 0 bases, 4 bases remained unmatched. The CDR3 reads CASSFPGQMNTEAFF. The DNA for the CDR3 is TGTGCCAGCAGCTTTCCGGGACAGATGAACACTGAAGCTTTCTTT.

The V gene is TRBV7-8, the J gene TRBJ1-2, with 7 positions matching TRBD1. CDR3 size: 13 residues. In germline, CDR1 is SGHVS, CDR2 FQNEAQ. V was pared by 6 bases and J by 4 bases, with 5 bases of the junction left unmatched. CDR3 coding DNA: TGTGCCAGCAGTGCCGGGACAGTCTATGGCTACACCTTC. Translated: CASSAGTVYGYTF.

V gene TRBV4-1 combines with J gene TRBJ2-7; 12 nucleotides line up with TRBD2. V lost 4 bases, J lost 2 bases, and 15 bases stayed unmatched. The V gene's germline CDR1 is MGHRA and CDR2 YSYEKL. This CDR3 contains 19 residues. The CDR3 spells CASSRSRLAGAFEPYEQYF. In nucleotides, the CDR3 is TGCGCCAGCAGCCGCTCAAGACTAGCGGGGGCCTTCGAGCCCTACGAGCAGTACTTC.

This chain links TRBV5-1 with TRBJ2-2, with 8 bases lining up with TRBD2. Trimming at V came to 3 bases and at J to 1 base, leaving 2 bases not matched to a gene. Germline CDR1 SGHRS, CDR2 YFSETQ. CDR3 length equals 15 residues. CDR3 DNA: TGCGCCAGCAGCTCCCTAGCGGGGAACACCGGGGAGCTGTTTTTT. Amino acid sequence: CASSSLAGNTGELFF.

This rearrangement joins TRBV4-1 to TRBJ1-2, with 10 bases identical to TRBD1. This CDR3 comprises 14 residues. The germline V gene encodes CDR1 MGHRA and CDR2 YSYEKL. V dropped 1 base and J dropped 10; count of bases not matched to a gene: 6. The CDR3 nucleotides read TGCGCCAGCAGCCAAGTAGTGGGACAGGGGTTCTACACCTTC. It specifies CASSQVVGQGFYTF.

This clone has just a few counts. The rearrangement uses TRBV18 and TRBJ2-7, with TRBD2 matching over 10 bases. The CDR3 loop spans 15 amino acids. CDR1 KGHSH and CDR2 LQKENI come from the germline V gene. With 4 bases clipped from V and 0 bases from J, the junction kept 3 bases outside the gene matches. As DNA, the CDR3 is TGTGCCAGCTCACTTAGCGGGGGGAACTCCTACGAGCAGTACTTC. It translates to CASSLSGGNSYEQYF.

V is TRBV5-1 and J is TRBJ1-2; maybe TRBD1 (5 bases). The ends were cut back, 0 bases at V and 0 bases at J, with 9 bases in the middle. The germline V gene encodes CDR1 SGHRS and CDR2 YFSETQ. CDR3 size: 15 residues. The DNA of the CDR3 is TGCGCCAGCAGCTTGGGGACACGAACTAACTATGGCTACACCTTC. Its protein is CASSLGTRTNYGYTF. Drawing the rest from reference TRBV5-1 and TRBJ1-2, the complete variable domain is KAGVTQTPRYLIKTRGQQVTLSCSPISGHRSVSWYQQTPGQGLQFLFEYFSETQRNKGNFPGRFSGRQFSNSRSEMNVSTLELGDSALYLCASSLGTRTNYGYTFGSGTRLTVV.

The chain combines TRBV7-9 with TRBJ2-4; TRBD2 matches at 13 bases. The CDR3 runs to 15 residues. Germline CDR1 reads SEHNR; CDR2 reads FQNEAQ (reference sequence). With V trimmed by 3 bases and J by 5 bases, 1 base remained unmatched. The DNA of the CDR3 is TGTGCCAGCAGCTTGGGACTAGCGGGACAAAACATTCAGTACTTC. Its protein product is CASSLGLAGQNIQYF.

The chain joins TRBV24-1 to TRBJ2-5; the match to TRBD2 covers 10 bases. In germline, CDR1 is KGHDR, CDR2 SFDVKD. This CDR3 has 18 residues. Trimming removed 3 bases from V and 5 bases from J; junction bases left unmatched: 14. CDR3 nucleotides: TGTGCCACCAGTGATCCGGGGGTGCGAGCGGGAGGGGCGGAGACCCAGTACTTC. Translation gives CATSDPGVRAGGAETQYF.

The V call is TRBV5-1, the J call TRBJ2-1; TRBD2 matches 8 bases. The CDR3 sequence is 18 residues long. CDR1 SGHRS and CDR2 YFSETQ come from the germline V gene. J gave up 5 bases and V 0 bases, and 13 bases lay outside the gene matches. In DNA, the CDR3 is TGCGCCAGCAGCTTGGTTTCGGGACTAGTAGGGGTAAACAATGAGCAGTTCTTC. It codes for CASSLVSGLVGVNNEQFF.

The rearrangement uses TRBV19 and TRBJ1-1, with D possibly being TRBD1 (5 bases). V was pared by 3 bases and J by 0 bases, with 8 bases between. This CDR3 comprises 14 residues. Germline lookup yields CDR1 LNHDA and CDR2 SQIVND (reference sequence). Here the CDR3 reads CASSMGGLNTEAFF. The DNA for the CDR3 is TGTGCCAGTAGTATGGGGGGACTGAACACTGAAGCTTTCTTT.

This clone appeared a few times. The chain links TRBV2 to TRBJ2-1, with 8 positions matching TRBD1. There are 14 residues in the CDR3. Germline V gene sequence: CDR1 SNHLY, CDR2 FYNNEI. V trimming: 5 bases; J trimming: 7 bases; junction bases outside the gene matches: 7. In nucleotides, the CDR3 is TGTGCCAGCAGTACGACAGGGGCGACGAATGAGCAGTTCTTC. Translation: CASSTTGATNEQFF.

This chain connects TRBV29-1 to TRBJ1-1; 7 bases map to TRBD1. CDR3 length equals 10 residues. V trimming: 4 bases; J trimming: 7 bases; junction bases outside the gene matches: 0. The V gene's germline CDR1 is SQVTM and CDR2 ANQGSEA. DNA for the CDR3: TGCAGCGTTGGGGACAGTGAAGCTTTCTTT. It is translated as CSVGDSEAFF.

V usage is TRBV5-3 and J usage is TRBJ1-5; 9 bases fit TRBD1. TRBV5-3 has ORF status, its function being uncertain. The CDR3 loop spans 17 amino acids. V shed 3 bases and J 4 bases; nucleotides not matched to a gene: 11. The CDR3 spells CARSWAGDREVNQPQHF. CDR3 DNA: TGTGCCAGAAGCTGGGCGGGGGACAGGGAGGTGAATCAGCCCCAGCATTTT.

V usage is TRBV7-8 and J usage is TRBJ2-6; TRBD1 might be the D (5 bases). The CDR3 covers 19 residues. Trimming took 0 bases from V and 1 from J, leaving 16 bases between them. CDR1 and CDR2 (germline): SGHVS, FQNEAQ. CDR3 in amino acids: CASSLASAGPRSGANVLTF. The CDR3 DNA is TGTGCCAGCAGCTTAGCGTCGGCAGGGCCTAGGTCTGGGGCCAACGTCCTGACTTTC.

The rearrangement uses TRBV9 and TRBJ2-3, with D perhaps TRBD1 (6 bases). The CDR3 length is 14 residues. CDR1 and CDR2 (germline): SGDLS, YYNGEE. Trimming pared 0 bases from V and 5 bases from J, leaving 10 bases between. CDR3 DNA sequence: TGTGCCAGCAGCGTAGCCAGGGGCAGAGATACGCAGTATTTT. Its translation: CASSVARGRDTQYF.

V and J are TRBV28 and TRBJ1-3; D is possibly TRBD1 (5 bases). Trimming stripped 3 bases from V and 3 bases from J, with 9 bases between. The CDR3 sequence is 14 residues long. Germline V CDR1 and CDR2: MDHEN, SYDVKM. The CDR3 region has the DNA TGTGCCAGCAGTTTCGGCGGACATGGAAACACCATATATTTT. The encoded protein is CASSFGGHGNTIYF. Looking up the rest from reference TRBV28 and TRBJ1-3 gives the full variable domain: DVKVTQSSRYLVKRTGEKVFLECVQDMDHENMFWYRQDPGLGLRLIYFSYDVKMKEKGDIPEGYSVSREKKERFSLILESASTNQTSMYLCASSFGGHGNTIYFGEGSWLTVV.